The clone carrying this TCR beta chain was counted only a few times. What it binds is unknown. This sample is drawn from a study of OX40 agonist ivuxolimab in advanced cancers. Study-level background: Ivuxolimab was administered intravenously to patients at 0.01 to 10 mg/kg every 2 weeks. Regarding the study as a whole: Clonal expansion was seen in CD4+ and CD8+ blood T cells by week 6 at 0.1 to 3.0 mg/kg.

This CDR3 comprises 14 residues. Germline CDR1 SEHNR, CDR2 FQNEAQ (reference sequence). The trim removed 1 base at V and 6 bases at J, leaving 3 bases unmatched. Some clones are missing from TCRdb's copy, which holds only in-frame ones; the method was immunoSEQ multiplex PCR. The table lists tens of thousands of clones, approximately 86% of them singletons. Autoimmune disease history or systemic immunosuppression was exclusionary. The material was CD4+ or CD8+ T cells sorted from blood, obtained in a trial of the OX40 agonist ivuxolimab. The chain is built from TRBV7-9 and TRBJ1-5; 7 positions match TRBD1. This TCR was recovered from an adult with an advanced solid tumor such as melanoma, head and neck, liver or kidney cancer. CDR3 sequence reads: CASSLGQGGQPQHF. DNA of the CDR3: TGTGCCAGCAGCTTAGGGCAGGGGGGTCAGCCCCAGCATTTT.